A single sample is the source of the 27 T cell receptor beta chains below, sequenced in a study of cytomegalovirus exposure and HLA in healthy donors. PCR was performed using 60 Vbeta and 13 Jbeta primers. This table comes from immunoSEQ multiplex PCR, and its TCRdb copy is limited to in-frame clones, with some not included. The table lists around 160,000 clones, more than 60% of them singletons. Sequenced input: PBMCs. These receptors were obtained from a male donor in good health and CMV-seronegative.

CDR3 nucleotides: TGCAGCGTCGCCAGGGGAATGGACTATGGCTACACCTTC. The encoded protein is CSVARGMDYGYTF. The chain recombines TRBV29-1 with TRBJ1-2; D is perhaps TRBD1 (6 bases). The germline CDR1 and CDR2 sequences are SQVTM and ANQGSEA. The V end lost 6 bases, the J end lost 3 bases, and 14 bases lay between the germline ends. This CDR3 contains 13 residues.

The chain employs TRBV2 and TRBJ1-5, with 9 bases that match TRBD1. Germline loops: CDR1 SNHLY, CDR2 FYNNEI. The CDR3 length is 18 residues. V was clipped by 4 bases and J by 0 bases; unmatched bases: 10. The CDR3, as DNA: TGTGCCAGCAGTGTGACAGGGGGAGAAATCTATAGCAATCAGCCCCAGCATTTT. Residues: CASSVTGGEIYSNQPQHF.

The chain is built from TRBV6-1 and TRBJ2-5; 9 bases are a match to TRBD2. Germline-derived CDR1 and CDR2 are MNHNS and SASEGT. The CDR3 is 15 residues long. V lost 4 bases, J lost 5 bases, and 8 bases stayed unmatched. CDR3 sequence (DNA): TGTGCCAGCAGTGTTTTGGCGGGGGGGCGGGAGACCCAGTACTTC. It yields the protein CASSVLAGGRETQYF.

V and J are TRBV2 and TRBJ1-5, with TRBD1 matching 9 bases. CDR1 and CDR2 from the germline V gene are SNHLY and FYNNEI. This CDR3 region has 14 residues. J lost 2 bases, V lost 5 bases, and 1 base had no gene match. The CDR3 DNA follows: TGTGCCAGCAGTCGGGACAGGGGCAATCAGCCCCAGCATTTT. Its translation: CASSRDRGNQPQHF.

This clone was found once. This chain links TRBV19 with TRBJ1-1, with D perhaps matching TRBD1 (5 bases). V dropped 7 bases and J dropped 1 base, with 10 bases sitting between them. There are 13 residues in the CDR3. In germline, CDR1 is LNHDA, CDR2 SQIVND (reference sequence). In nucleotides, the CDR3 is TGTGCCAGTAAACTTACAGGGAACACTGAAGCTTTCTTT. Translation gives CASKLTGNTEAFF.

The CDR3, as DNA: TGTGCCAGCAGTTTAAAACAGCGCACAGATACGCAGTATTTT. Amino acids: CASSLKQRTDTQYF. V is TRBV27 and J is TRBJ2-3; D is undetermined. The germline V gene encodes CDR1 MNHEY and CDR2 SMNVEV (reference sequence). V gave up 2 bases and J gave up 1 base, with 7 bases separating them. CDR3 length: 14 residues.

This clone was observed once. The V gene is TRBV4-1, the J gene TRBJ2-7; no clear D gene. This CDR3 has 13 residues. V gave up 1 base and J gave up 2 bases, with 6 bases separating them. Per the germline V gene, CDR1 is MGHRA and CDR2 is YSYEKL. The CDR3 reads CASSQGHTYEQYF. CDR3 DNA sequence: TGCGCCAGCAGCCAAGGACACACCTACGAGCAGTACTTC.

This sequence joins TRBV18 and TRBJ1-3; no firm D call. This CDR3 is 16 amino acids long. The V and J ends lost 6 bases and 3 bases respectively, with 18 bases between them. The germline V gene encodes CDR1 KGHSH and CDR2 LQKENI. The CDR3 region has the DNA TGTGCCAGCTCGCGGGCGGGCGGAGTGAGTGGAAACACCATATATTTT. Amino acids: CASSRAGGVSGNTIYF.

This clone was observed a few times. The chain carries TRBV5-1 and TRBJ2-2; tentatively, D is TRBD1 (5 bases). V was clipped by 2 bases and J by 3 bases, with 8 bases between them. The CDR3 runs to 14 residues. Germline CDR1 is SGHRS and CDR2 is YFSETQ. The CDR3 spells CASSFQGHTGELFF. The CDR3 DNA reads TGCGCCAGCAGCTTTCAGGGTCACACCGGGGAGCTGTTTTTT. The full variable domain, rest sourced from reference TRBV5-1 and TRBJ2-2, is KAGVTQTPRYLIKTRGQQVTLSCSPISGHRSVSWYQQTPGQGLQFLFEYFSETQRNKGNFPGRFSGRQFSNSRSEMNVSTLELGDSALYLCASSFQGHTGELFFGEGSRLTVL.

The chain is built from TRBV6-1 and TRBJ2-7, with unresolved D. Trimming left V 2 bases short and J 4 bases short, with 6 bases between. This CDR3 region has 12 residues. Germline V gene data show CDR1 as MNHNS and CDR2 as SASEGT. CDR3 region: CASSEPVYEQYF. The CDR3 bases are TGTGCCAGCAGTGAACCGGTGTACGAGCAGTACTTC.

The rearrangement uses TRBV9 and TRBJ2-3; D ambiguous. The germline V gene has CDR1 SGDLS and CDR2 YYNGEE. The V gene lost 6 bases and the J gene lost 0 bases, with 11 bases spanning the gap. This CDR3 region has 14 residues. Here the CDR3 reads CASNAYRSTDTQYF. For the CDR3, the DNA is TGTGCCAGCAACGCCTATCGGAGCACAGATACGCAGTATTTT.

This clone came up a few times. The rearrangement joins TRBV2 to TRBJ2-2; no reliable D call. Trimming stripped 7 bases from V and 8 bases from J, with 17 bases between. The germline V gene encodes CDR1 SNHLY and CDR2 FYNNEI. The length of the CDR3 is 14 residues. CDR3 in amino acids: CASTEVAESGELFF. In nucleotides, the CDR3 is TGTGCCAGCACCGAAGTCGCGGAGTCGGGGGAGCTGTTTTTT.

V and J are TRBV11-2 and TRBJ2-7; 8 bases fit TRBD2. The CDR3 loop spans 16 amino acids. The germline gives CDR1 SGHAT, CDR2 FQNNGV. Trimming took 1 base from V and 0 from J; bases not matched to a gene: 5. The CDR3 region has the DNA TGTGCCAGCAGCTTAGCGGGGGGGGCAGTCTCCTACGAGCAGTACTTC. Translating gives CASSLAGGAVSYEQYF. The full variable domain, its missing parts supplied by reference TRBV11-2 and TRBJ2-7, is EAGVAQSPRYKIIEKRQSVAFWCNPISGHATLYWYQQILGQGPKLLIQFQNNGVVDDSQLPKDRFSAERLKGVDSTLKIQPAKLEDSAVYLCASSLAGGAVSYEQYFGPGTRLTVT.

The chain couples TRBV30 to TRBJ1-2; 7 nucleotides line up with TRBD1. The V and J ends lost 4 bases and 6 bases, in that order; junction bases with no gene match: 8. Germline V CDR1 and CDR2: GTSNPN, SVGIG (reference sequence). The CDR3 consists of 13 residues. The CDR3 nucleotides are TGTGCCTGGAACAGGGGAACCTATAATGGCTACACCTTC. Protein product: CAWNRGTYNGYTF.

The rearrangement uses TRBV29-1 and TRBJ1-2; 7 nucleotides align to TRBD1. Germline values: CDR1 SQVTM, CDR2 ANQGSEA. The CDR3 loop spans 13 amino acids. The V and J ends lost 7 bases and 2 bases, in that order; junction bases with no gene match: 7. The CDR3 coding sequence is TGCAGCGCCTACGGACAGGCCAACTATGGCTACACCTTC. This sequence encodes CSAYGQANYGYTF.

This clone was detected a few times. V usage is TRBV13 and J usage is TRBJ1-2; tentatively, D is TRBD1 (5 bases). Germline assignment: CDR1 PRHDT and CDR2 FYEKMQ (reference sequence). This CDR3 spans 14 amino acids. V lost 3 bases, J lost 1 base, and 9 bases lay in between. The CDR3 here is CASSFGGVNYGYTF. CDR3 DNA: TGTGCCAGCAGCTTTGGGGGGGTTAACTATGGCTACACCTTC.

The chain carries TRBV30 and TRBJ1-1; D is possibly TRBD1 (6 bases). The CDR3 is made up of 15 amino acids. Trimming stripped 3 bases from V and 1 base from J, with 15 bases between. Germline V gives CDR1 GTSNPN, CDR2 SVGIG (reference sequence). CDR3 sequence reads: CAWRLQGRGNTEAFF. Here the CDR3 DNA reads TGTGCCTGGAGATTACAGGGCCGGGGGAACACTGAAGCTTTCTTT.

V usage is TRBV10-3 and J usage is TRBJ1-5; TRBD1 matches 8 bases. Germline trimming cut 5 bases from V and 4 bases from J; bases unmatched to any gene: 10. The CDR3 is 16 amino acids. Germline V gene lookup returns CDR1 ENHRY and CDR2 SYGVKD. CDR3 coding DNA: TGTGCCATCAGTCAAGAACAGGGGGGGAGGAATCAGCCCCAGCATTTT. It is translated as CAISQEQGGRNQPQHF.

This clone occurred a few times. This chain connects TRBV30 to TRBJ2-7; 7 bases are shared with TRBD1. Germline V gives CDR1 GTSNPN, CDR2 SVGIG (reference sequence). This CDR3 region has 14 residues. The V and J ends lost 5 bases and 2 bases, in that order; junction bases with no gene match: 9. The CDR3 bases are TGTGCCTGGGGAAGGGGGACAGCAACCTACGAGCAGTACTTC. This codes for CAWGRGTATYEQYF.

The table lists this clone with a few counts. The chain uses TRBV18 and TRBJ2-1, with TRBD2 identical over 14 bases. Per the germline V gene, CDR1 is KGHSH and CDR2 is LQKENI. This CDR3 is built from 16 residues. V trimming: 4 bases; J trimming: 5 bases; junction bases outside the gene matches: 4. Here the CDR3 DNA reads TGTGCCAGCTCACGGACTAGCGGGGGGACACACAATGAGCAGTTCTTC. Translation: CASSRTSGGTHNEQFF.

The chain links TRBV28 to TRBJ2-1; 7 positions match TRBD2. This CDR3 region has 15 residues. Germline V gene lookup returns CDR1 MDHEN and CDR2 SYDVKM. Trimming at V came to 6 bases and at J to 10 bases, leaving 15 bases not matched to a gene. CDR3: CASSPLAGGVQEQFF. The CDR3 coding sequence is TGTGCCAGCAGCCCCTTAGCGGGCGGAGTACAGGAGCAGTTCTTC.

This rearrangement joins TRBV27 to TRBJ1-5; TRBD1 matches 8 bases. The J segment lost 6 bases and the V segment lost 1 base, leaving 8 bases of the junction unmatched. Per the germline V gene, CDR1 is MNHEY and CDR2 is SMNVEV (reference sequence). The CDR3 spans 16 residues. The CDR3 sequence is CASSLLGQGASQPQHF. Here the CDR3 DNA reads TGTGCCAGCAGTTTATTAGGTCAGGGGGCTAGTCAGCCCCAGCATTTT.

The genes are TRBV5-1 and TRBJ1-2, with 8 nucleotides matching TRBD1. There are 14 residues in the CDR3. J lost 6 bases, V lost 4 bases, and 8 bases had no gene match. CDR1 SGHRS and CDR2 YFSETQ come from the germline V gene. CDR3 DNA: TGCGCCAGCAGCGTTCCCAGGGGGCGCGATGGCTACACCTTC. Its protein product is CASSVPRGRDGYTF.

The J gene is TRBJ1-2, the V gene TRBV29-1, with a weak D call TRBD1 (6 bases). Germline-derived CDR1 and CDR2 are SQVTM and ANQGSEA. Trimming stripped 7 bases from V and 5 bases from J, with 20 bases between. The length of the CDR3 is 14 residues. This CDR3 reads CSAARVGARYGYTF. The DNA of the CDR3 is TGCAGCGCCGCACGAGTGGGGGCGCGGTATGGCTACACCTTC.

The chain has TRBV9 and TRBJ2-7; 8 bases are a match to TRBD1. The length of the CDR3 is 15 residues. V was clipped by 0 bases and J by 1 base; unmatched bases: 3. CDR1 SGDLS and CDR2 YYNGEE come from the germline V gene. The CDR3 nucleotides are TGTGCCAGCAGCGTAGGTGGGACAGGTTCCTACGAGCAGTACTTC. Its translation is CASSVGGTGSYEQYF.

The chain joins TRBV5-1 to TRBJ2-3; 7 nucleotides align to TRBD2. J gave up 0 bases and V 9 bases, and 16 bases lay outside the gene matches. The CDR3 runs to 17 residues. CDR1 and CDR2 from the germline V gene are SGHRS and YFSETQ. CDR3 DNA: TGCGCCACCACCCTCGGCGGGAGAGTACTCAGCACAGATACGCAGTATTTT. Amino acid sequence: CATTLGGRVLSTDTQYF.

The rearrangement uses TRBV9 and TRBJ2-7; D unresolved. Looked up from germline, CDR1 is SGDLS and CDR2 is YYNGEE. Trimming took off 5 bases at V and 0 bases at J, with 12 bases between the two ends. CDR3 length: 14 amino acids. In DNA, the CDR3 is TGTGCCAGCAGTAGAGAGACAAACTCCTACGAGCAGTACTTC. Translating it yields CASSRETNSYEQYF. Using reference TRBV9 and TRBJ2-7 for the parts outside the CDR3, the full variable domain is DSGVTQTPKHLITATGQRVTLRCSPRSGDLSVYWYQQSLDQGLQFLIQYYNGEERAKGNILERFSAQQFPDLHSELNLSSLELGDSALYFCASSRETNSYEQYFGPGTRLTVT.